The 31 T cell receptor beta chains presented below share a single source sample, sequenced in a study of human T cells and chemical hapten exposure. Each CDR3 protein is one row after TCRdb ran MiXCR on the RACE reads. The repertoire holds 80,000 or so distinct CDR3 sequences, with over 8.5% as singletons. Time point: patch test 1, 2 weeks after DPC sensitization. Treatment noted: therapeutic diphenylcyclopropenone sensitization with weekly scalp DPC. The sample in question was whole blood, obtained in connection with sensitization to the hapten diphenylcyclopropenone (DPC). The receptors come from a woman in her forties or fifties with alopecia areata. Some clones in this sample may be carry-over from other donors' samples.

This clonotype was counted a few times. This chain joins TRBV6-5 and TRBJ1-1; D might be TRBD1 (5 bases). CDR3 length: 13 amino acids. The germline V gene has CDR1 MNHEY and CDR2 SVGAGI. Between the trimmed V and J ends, which lost 11 bases and 4 bases, there was a span of 17 bases. The CDR3 DNA sequence: TGTGCCGCTGCCGGTTGGGGGGGCACTGAAGCTTTCTTT. Protein sequence: CAAAGWGGTEAFF.

This clonotype was recorded at least ten times. The gene calls are TRBV20-1 and TRBJ2-7; D not certain. The CDR3 has 13 residues. Germline lookup yields CDR1 DFQATT and CDR2 SNEGSKA (reference sequence). Trimming removed 3 bases from V and 0 bases from J, with 9 bases in between. CDR3: CSASEVNSYEQYF. CDR3 bases: TGCAGTGCTAGTGAAGTCAACTCCTACGAGCAGTACTTC.

This clonotype was picked up many times. V usage is TRBV20-1 and J usage is TRBJ2-7; D gene unclear. The CDR3 extends over 16 amino acids. CDR1 and CDR2 (germline): DFQATT, SNEGSKA (reference sequence). The V end was cut by 4 bases, the J end by 4 bases, with 23 bases between. CDR3 DNA sequence: TGCAGTGCTAAGAGCTCCCTAGGGCGCCAAAGGTACGAGCAGTACTTC. It is translated as CSAKSSLGRQRYEQYF.

There are many counts of this clonotype. The chain has TRBV20-1 and TRBJ2-1; TRBD1 might be the D (6 bases). Germline V gene data show CDR1 as DFQATT and CDR2 as SNEGSKA (reference sequence). The CDR3 consists of 14 residues. Between the trimmed V and J ends, which lost 0 bases and 5 bases, there was a span of 11 bases. As DNA, the CDR3 is TGCAGTGCTAGAGAGTTAGGGGGACACAATGAGCAGTTCTTC. Protein: CSARELGGHNEQFF.

This clonotype was seen at least ten times. The rearrangement joins TRBV18 to TRBJ2-7, with no clear D. Germline values: CDR1 KGHSH, CDR2 LQKENI. Trimming took 9 bases from V and 0 from J, leaving 9 bases between them. This CDR3 is built from 12 residues. The CDR3 nucleotides are TGTGCCAGTTTGACTGACTCCTACGAGCAGTACTTC. This encodes CASLTDSYEQYF.

J is TRBJ1-6 and V is TRBV12-3 or TRBV12-4, with unresolved D. V was shortened by 4 bases and J by 0 bases, with 10 bases between the two germline ends. The CDR3 sequence is 16 residues long. Written as DNA, the CDR3 is TGTGCCAGCAGTTCTCCCAGAAGCTCCTATAATTCACCCCTCCACTTT. The encoded protein is CASSSPRSSYNSPLHF.

The rearrangement links TRBV28 to TRBJ1-4, with 10 bases aligning to TRBD1. CDR1 and CDR2 (germline): MDHEN, SYDVKM. The CDR3 extends over 14 amino acids. V dropped 5 bases and J dropped 13; count of bases not matched to a gene: 10. The CDR3 sequence is CASSLTGTGDRLFF. The CDR3 DNA follows: TGTGCCAGCAGTCTAACCGGGACAGGGGATCGACTGTTTTTT.

The chain joins TRBV27 to TRBJ2-3; possibly TRBD1 for D (5 bases). Germline-derived CDR1 and CDR2 are MNHEY and SMNVEV (reference sequence). The V and J ends lost 5 bases and 0 bases respectively, with 12 bases between them. This CDR3 contains 15 residues. CDR3 amino acids: CASSPRTPSTDTQYF. The CDR3 DNA sequence: TGTGCCAGCAGTCCGAGGACACCAAGCACAGATACGCAGTATTTT.

The sample holds many counts of this clonotype. This chain links TRBV18 with TRBJ2-3; TRBD2 matches 9 bases. Germline CDR1 KGHSH, CDR2 LQKENI. CDR3 length: 16 residues. The junction had 4 bases not matched to a gene; V was cut back by 3 bases and J by 0 bases. CDR3 loop: CASSPLRGGSTDTQYF. In DNA form, the CDR3 reads TGTGCCAGCTCACCCCTGCGGGGGGGGAGCACAGATACGCAGTATTTT.

This clonotype was seen only a few times. This chain joins TRBV27 and TRBJ2-7, with a weak D call TRBD2 (6 bases). V lost 7 bases, J lost 7 bases, and 14 bases lay in between. The germline V gene encodes CDR1 MNHEY and CDR2 SMNVEV (reference sequence). The CDR3 is made up of 12 amino acids. In nucleotides, the CDR3 is TGTGCCAGCAAAGCAGGGAGGAGTGAGCAGTACTTC. Amino acids: CASKAGRSEQYF.

The V call is TRBV12-3 or TRBV12-4, the J call TRBJ2-2, with D hard to call. V was pared by 5 bases and J by 5 bases, with 9 bases between. The CDR3 is 13 amino acids. The CDR3 region is CASSPQRTGELFF. CDR3 nucleotide sequence: TGTGCCAGCAGTCCTCAGAGGACCGGGGAGCTGTTTTTT.

This clonotype showed up just a few times. This rearrangement joins TRBV2 to TRBJ2-1, with 12 nucleotides matching TRBD2. Looked up from germline, CDR1 is SNHLY and CDR2 is FYNNEI. The CDR3 consists of 15 residues. V shed 8 bases, J shed 5 bases, and the junction held 7 bases outside the gene matches. The CDR3 loop is CASRWTSGDNNEQFF. CDR3 nucleotides: TGTGCCAGCCGATGGACTAGCGGGGATAACAATGAGCAGTTCTTC.

This clonotype has ten or more counts. This chain links TRBV29-1 with TRBJ1-4; unclear D gene. The CDR3 has 10 amino acids. Trimming pared 6 bases from V and 5 bases from J, leaving 4 bases between. Germline assignment: CDR1 SQVTM and CDR2 ANQGSEA. This chain's CDR3 is CSVRNEKLFF. In DNA form, the CDR3 reads TGCAGCGTCCGCAATGAAAAACTGTTTTTT.

This clonotype showed up just a few times. The rearrangement uses TRBV29-1 and TRBJ2-4; D unresolved. Deletions cut 4 bases from V and 0 bases from J, with 10 bases between. Germline loops: CDR1 SQVTM, CDR2 ANQGSEA. This CDR3 contains 14 residues. Here the CDR3 reads CSVADQLAKNIQYF. CDR3 in DNA: TGCAGCGTTGCAGATCAACTAGCCAAAAACATTCAGTACTTC.

The genes are TRBV30 and TRBJ2-2, with TRBD2 identical over 9 bases. This CDR3 is built from 16 residues. The germline V gene encodes CDR1 GTSNPN and CDR2 SVGIG (reference sequence). V lost 1 base and J lost 2; bases outside the gene matches: 5. CDR3 sequence: CAWSGRGRANTGELFF. The CDR3, as DNA: TGTGCCTGGAGTGGGCGCGGGAGGGCTAACACCGGGGAGCTGTTTTTT.

This clonotype has at least ten counts. The rearrangement links TRBV18 to TRBJ1-1; no clear D gene. The CDR3 runs to 13 residues. CDR1 is KGHSH and CDR2 is LQKENI in the germline V gene. The V gene lost 6 bases and the J gene lost 2 bases, with 10 bases spanning the gap. The CDR3 is CASSPSQNTEAFF. The CDR3 DNA follows: TGTGCCAGCTCGCCGTCTCAAAACACTGAAGCTTTCTTT.

This clonotype was recorded at least ten times. The chain joins TRBV5-5 to TRBJ1-2; D is undetermined. CDR3 size: 15 residues. Trimming shortened V by 4 bases and J by 3 bases, and 16 bases separated the two germline ends. Germline CDR1 reads SGHKS; CDR2 reads YYEKEE (reference sequence). CDR3 bases: TGTGCCAGCAGCCCACAGTCGGGGAAGGACTATGGCTACACCTTC. Its translation is CASSPQSGKDYGYTF.

This clonotype was seen only a few times. V gene TRBV7-8 combines with J gene TRBJ1-2, with 7 bases lining up with TRBD1. The trim removed 4 bases at V and 7 bases at J, leaving 18 bases unmatched. CDR3 length equals 17 residues. Germline CDR1 SGHVS, CDR2 FQNEAQ. In nucleotides, the CDR3 is TGTGCCAGCAGCTCTCAAAAGGGACAGATGAGGGGCGCTGGCTACACCTTC. Its protein is CASSSQKGQMRGAGYTF.

Here the CDR3 reads CASSRLDFQETQYF. Here the CDR3 DNA reads TGTGCCAGCAGCCGACTGGATTTCCAAGAGACCCAGTACTTC. J is TRBJ2-5 and V is TRBV7-9; D unresolved. Germline CDR1 is SEHNR and CDR2 is FQNEAQ (reference sequence). The CDR3 runs to 14 residues. V lost 5 bases, J lost 1 base, and 11 bases lay in between.

The V and J genes are TRBV5-5 and TRBJ2-5; the D gene could be TRBD1 or TRBD2 (5 bases each). V shed 4 bases and J shed 2 bases, with 12 bases lying between them. The CDR3 length is 14 residues. Per germline, CDR1 SGHKS and CDR2 YYEKEE (reference sequence). CDR3 loop: CASSRGEQQETQYF. DNA of the CDR3: TGTGCCAGCAGCCGAGGGGAGCAGCAAGAGACCCAGTACTTC.

In its sample, this clonotype was seen many times. The chain couples TRBV30 to TRBJ2-7, with 9 bases identical to TRBD1. This CDR3 is built from 15 residues. The V and J ends lost 5 bases and 3 bases, in that order; junction bases with no gene match: 11. Germline V gene sequence: CDR1 GTSNPN, CDR2 SVGIG (reference sequence). The CDR3 DNA reads as TGTGCCTGGGCCCCTAGGGACAGGGAATTCTACGAGCAGTACTTC. It specifies CAWAPRDREFYEQYF.

Turning to this clonotype: A single base separates this from a much larger clone, so it may be a read error. This chain connects TRBV7-4 to TRBJ2-5; D not resolved. The ends were cut back, 7 bases at V and 10 bases at J, with 10 bases in the middle. Germline assignment: CDR1 SGHVT and CDR2 SQSDAQ. The CDR3 extends over 10 amino acids. CDR3 in DNA: TGTGCCAGCATCTGGTCCGTCCAGTACTTC. The encoded protein is CASIWSVQYF.

The V call is TRBV27, the J call TRBJ2-7, with 8 bases aligning to TRBD1. J gave up 1 base and V 7 bases, and 15 bases lay outside the gene matches. The CDR3 totals 17 residues. Germline V gene lookup returns CDR1 MNHEY and CDR2 SMNVEV (reference sequence). The CDR3 coding sequence is TGTGCCAGCACCATAATGTTTGTTGGACAGGGATCCTACGAGCAGTACTTC. This encodes CASTIMFVGQGSYEQYF.

This clonotype turned up a few times. The chain is built from TRBV9 and TRBJ1-4; D is ambiguous. Germline V gene data show CDR1 as SGDLS and CDR2 as YYNGEE. This CDR3 is 15 amino acids long. The germline V and J ends were trimmed by 2 bases and 0 bases, with 8 bases remaining between them. The CDR3 spells CASSVGMATNEKLFF. CDR3 coding DNA: TGTGCCAGCAGCGTGGGGATGGCAACTAATGAAAAACTGTTTTTT.

Turning to this clonotype: A much larger clone differs by one base, so this may be a read error. This chain connects TRBV30 to TRBJ1-1, with D uncertain. Between the trimmed V and J ends, which lost 0 bases and 8 bases, there was a span of 16 bases. CDR1 and CDR2 from the germline V gene are GTSNPN and SVGIG (reference sequence). The CDR3 length is 14 residues. In DNA form, the CDR3 reads TGTGCCTGGAGTGTAACTCCGGGTAAAATGGAAGCTTTCTTT. Translating it yields CAWSVTPGKMEAFF.

This clonotype was seen ten or more times. The CDR3: CAISAWTVETYNSPLHF. The CDR3 DNA sequence: TGTGCCATCAGCGCCTGGACAGTCGAGACCTATAATTCACCCCTCCACTTT. The V call is TRBV10-3, the J call TRBJ1-6; perhaps TRBD1 as D (6 bases). The ends were cut back, 6 bases at V and 2 bases at J, with 17 bases in the middle. Germline values: CDR1 ENHRY, CDR2 SYGVKD. The CDR3 is 17 amino acids.

V is TRBV18 and J is TRBJ2-4, with D tentatively TRBD2 (6 bases). The V gene lost 3 bases and the J gene lost 7 bases, with 13 bases spanning the gap. Germline-derived CDR1 and CDR2 are KGHSH and LQKENI. The CDR3 covers 14 residues. CDR3 sequence: CASSPLDSGNIQYF. CDR3 nucleotides: TGTGCCAGCTCACCTTTAGACAGCGGGAACATTCAGTACTTC.

This clonotype appeared a few times. The rearrangement links TRBV5-4 to TRBJ2-3; unclear D gene. The germline V gene encodes CDR1 SGHNT and CDR2 YYREEE (reference sequence). The CDR3 covers 13 residues. The ends were cut back, 2 bases at V and 8 bases at J, with 12 bases in the middle. DNA of the CDR3: TGTGCCAGCAGCTTTGAGTCCGCCGTTACGCAGTATTTT. Its protein is CASSFESAVTQYF.

The chain employs TRBV7-8 and TRBJ2-1; TRBD2 might be the D (5 bases). Trimming took 5 bases from V and 7 from J, leaving 18 bases between them. Germline V gives CDR1 SGHVS, CDR2 FQNEAQ. The CDR3 contains 15 residues. DNA for the CDR3: TGTGCCAGCAGCCGGTATTGGGTCGGCGGGAATGAGCAGTTCTTC. It is translated as CASSRYWVGGNEQFF.

J is TRBJ1-3 and V is TRBV19; 7 bases align to TRBD1. The CDR3 covers 13 residues. Germline CDR1 and CDR2: LNHDA and SQIVND (reference sequence). The J segment lost 2 bases and the V segment lost 6 bases, leaving 1 base of the junction unmatched. The CDR3 region has the DNA TGTGCCAGTAGCACAGGGGCTGGAAACACCATATATTTT. Its protein product is CASSTGAGNTIYF.

This clonotype was seen only a few times. The J gene is TRBJ2-7, the V gene TRBV18; 9 bases agree with TRBD1. Germline V gene sequence: CDR1 KGHSH, CDR2 LQKENI. Trimming at V came to 2 bases and at J to 5 bases, leaving 7 bases not matched to a gene. The CDR3 has 15 residues. The CDR3 DNA is TGTGCCAGCTCACCAACCGGGACAGGGTTTAACGAGCAGTACTTC. Its protein product is CASSPTGTGFNEQYF. The full variable domain, rest sourced from reference TRBV18 and TRBJ2-7, is NAGVMQNPRHLVRRRGQEARLRCSPMKGHSHVYWYRQLPEEGLKFMVYLQKENIIDESGMPKERFSAEFPKEGPSILRIQQVVRGDSAAYFCASSPTGTGFNEQYFGPGTRLTVT.